Presented here are 8 T cell receptor beta chains from one specimen sequenced in a study of cytomegalovirus exposure and HLA in healthy donors listed by TCRdb under 2017. The method behind the library was the immunoSEQ multiplex PCR assay. A mixture of 60 forward primers for TCR Vbeta segments and 13 reverse primers for TCR Jbeta segments was used in the multiplex PCR. Entries here come from immuneACCESS through TCRdb and include only in-frame sequences with V and J called. Some clones fail to appear in such tables; in the studies checked, an unresolved V gene covers under half of the shortfall, and the cause of the remainder is unknown. For this sample the table gives roughly 190,000 clones, of which 80% to 90% were detected only once. The ten top clones hold about 1.7% of the sample. The sequenced material came from PBMCs. Receptors were obtained from a middle-aged man in good health and CMV-seropositive.

The chain employs TRBV27 and TRBJ1-2; 9 bases align to TRBD1. Germline V gives CDR1 MNHEY, CDR2 SMNVEV (reference sequence). The CDR3 is 14 residues long. The V and J ends lost 6 bases and 7 bases, in that order; junction bases with no gene match: 9. The CDR3 sequence is CASRLRDREAGYTF. CDR3 sequence (DNA): TGTGCCAGCAGACTACGGGACAGGGAAGCTGGCTACACCTTC.

CDR3 sequence: CASSNRGRNYGYTF. The CDR3 nucleotides read TGTGCCAGTAGTAACAGGGGGCGGAACTATGGCTACACCTTC. V and J are TRBV19 and TRBJ1-2; 9 nucleotides agree with TRBD1. The CDR3 runs 14 residues. The germline CDR1 and CDR2 sequences are LNHDA and SQIVND (reference sequence). The V gene end was trimmed by 4 bases and the J gene end by 2 bases; junction bases not matched to a gene: 2.

The chain is built from TRBV6-1 and TRBJ2-6; 7 bases agree with TRBD2. Germline CDR1 MNHNS, CDR2 SASEGT. The CDR3 is 17 residues long. The ends lost 4 bases at V and 1 base at J; junction bases unmatched: 7. This CDR3 reads CASSGPSGPSGANVLTF. As DNA, the CDR3 is TGTGCCAGCAGTGGACCTAGCGGCCCATCTGGGGCCAACGTCCTGACTTTC.

CDR3 nucleotides: TGCAGCGTTGTCGGCGGGAGCACAGATACGCAGTATTTT. Translated, it gives CSVVGGSTDTQYF. This chain uses TRBV29-1 with TRBJ2-3; D might be TRBD2 (5 bases). The CDR3 is 13 amino acids. V gave up 4 bases and J gave up 0 bases, with 8 bases separating them. The germline CDR1 and CDR2 sequences are SQVTM and ANQGSEA.

The chain combines TRBV2 with TRBJ2-5; D is perhaps TRBD1 (5 bases). There are 14 residues in the CDR3. Germline V CDR1 and CDR2: SNHLY, FYNNEI. V was pared by 2 bases and J by 9 bases, with 16 bases between. CDR3 coding DNA: TGTGCCAGCAGTGAAAGTACTGTGGCAGGGTCCCAGTACTTC. Its translation is CASSESTVAGSQYF.

This chain uses TRBV7-9 with TRBJ1-5, with 12 bases lining up with TRBD1. Trimming removed 5 bases from V and 6 bases from J; junction bases left unmatched: 8. Germline V gene data show CDR1 as SEHNR and CDR2 as FQNEAQ (reference sequence). This CDR3 is 16 amino acids long. The CDR3 nucleotides read TGTGCCAGCAGCCGAGGGGACAGGGGGCATAGTCAGCCCCAGCATTTT. Protein: CASSRGDRGHSQPQHF.

This chain uses TRBV27 with TRBJ2-1; possible D gene TRBD1, 6 bases. CDR3 length: 14 residues. The germline gives CDR1 MNHEY, CDR2 SMNVEV (reference sequence). The V gene lost 2 bases and the J gene lost 4 bases, with 9 bases spanning the gap. The CDR3 loop reads CASSLTGKYNEQFF. DNA of the CDR3: TGTGCCAGCAGTTTAACAGGGAAATACAATGAGCAGTTCTTC.

In this sample, this clone turned up once. The chain is built from TRBV9 and TRBJ2-3, with 8 bases matching TRBD2. The junction had 6 bases not matched to a gene; V was cut back by 4 bases and J by 5 bases. Per germline, CDR1 SGDLS and CDR2 YYNGEE. The CDR3 contains 14 residues. CDR3 sequence (DNA): TGTGCCAGCAGCCCCCGGGAGGGTGTAGATACGCAGTATTTT. It is translated as CASSPREGVDTQYF.